These 4 T cell receptor beta chains share one sample of origin, sequenced in a study of regulatory T cells in long-lasting Graves disease. The time point is: persistent/refractory GD, antithyroid drugs over 5 years with positive TRAb. Isolated PBMC RNA provided the starting material for the TCR library. Relying on iRepertoire HTBI primers and Arm-PCR of CDR3 regions, the team built TCR beta libraries. TCRdb processed the multiplex PCR reads anew with MiXCR; each CDR3 protein has one entry. The sample holds hundreds of thousands of distinct CDR3 sequences, 21% seen once. Sequences were derived from peripheral blood mononuclear cells (PBMCs), sampled when the disease was refractory, from a patient treated with antithyroid drugs. The source of these receptors is a female donor with Graves disease.

This clonotype has more than one count but fewer than ten. The chain employs TRBV19 and TRBJ2-2, with D unresolved. The CDR3 loop spans 14 amino acids. The germline CDR1 and CDR2 sequences are LNHDA and SQIVND (reference sequence). V was cut by 5 bases and J by 6 bases, with 13 bases left in between. The CDR3 region is CASSLQRGAGELFF. The CDR3 coding sequence is TGTGCCAGTAGTTTGCAGCGCGGCGCCGGGGAGCTGTTTTTT.

The chain recombines TRBV12-3 or TRBV12-4 with TRBJ2-2; the D gene is possibly TRBD2 (5 bases). This CDR3 has 15 residues. Trimming took 6 bases from V and 0 from J, leaving 11 bases between them. CDR3 nucleotide sequence: TGTGCCAGCAGCCTCGACGGGGCGAACACCGGGGAGCTGTTTTTT. Its translation is CASSLDGANTGELFF.

This clonotype was recorded many times. The rearrangement uses TRBV6-1 and TRBJ2-1; the match to TRBD2 covers 12 bases. The CDR3 runs to 19 residues. The germline CDR1 and CDR2 sequences are MNHNS and SASEGT. V lost 1 base, J lost 0 bases, and 7 bases stayed unmatched. In nucleotides, the CDR3 is TGTGCCAGCAGTGAAGAGGGACTAGCGGGTATAAGCTCCTACAATGAGCAGTTCTTC. It is translated as CASSEEGLAGISSYNEQFF.

This clonotype was seen a few times. This rearrangement joins TRBV11-2 to TRBJ2-1; TRBD1 agrees at 9 bases. With 5 bases clipped from V and 8 bases from J, the junction kept 7 bases outside the gene matches. The CDR3 totals 14 residues. Germline loops: CDR1 SGHAT, CDR2 FQNNGV. The DNA for the CDR3 is TGTGCCAGCAGCCAGAGACAGGGGGACTATGAGCAGTTCTTC. This codes for CASSQRQGDYEQFF. The entire variable domain, with the rest obtained from reference TRBV11-2 and TRBJ2-1, is as follows: EAGVAQSPRYKIIEKRQSVAFWCNPISGHATLYWYQQILGQGPKLLIQFQNNGVVDDSQLPKDRFSAERLKGVDSTLKIQPAKLEDSAVYLCASSQRQGDYEQFFGPGTRLTVL.